A selection of T cell receptor beta chains follows, all from one sample in a study of T cell changes during pregnancy in multiple sclerosis. The assay was immunoSEQ multiplex PCR, and TCRdb's table has in-frame clones only and misses some. The top ten clones hold approximately 1.4% of a sample with some 110,000 clones, 80% to 95% of them seen once. The sample was peripheral blood, taken in the third trimester of pregnancy. Receptors originate from a female donor with multiple sclerosis, enrolled in a pregnancy study. Each CDR3 is given with its conserved first and last residue. The D gene is left open where the match is weak. A clone size is listed for some rows: how often the clone was seen (once, few, many), or a class if it is expanded.

CDR3aa | CDR3nt | j_gene | len | v_gene | d_gene | abundance
CASTTGVRNEQFF | TGTGCCAGCACTACAGGGGTAAGGAATGAGCAGTTCTTC | TRBJ2-1 | 13 | TRBV28 | TRBD1 | -
CASSPRLAVTKTEQFF | TGTGCCAGCAGCCCTAGACTAGCGGTGACAAAAACTGAGCAGTTCTTC | TRBJ2-1 | 16 | TRBV7-9 | TRBD2 | -
CASSPGTGGVKGYEQYF | TGCGCCAGCAGTCCCGGGACAGGGGGCGTTAAAGGCTACGAGCAGTACTTC | TRBJ2-7 | 17 | TRBV5-1 | TRBD1 | -
CAWTSGYEQYF | TGTGCTTGGACTAGCGGTTACGAGCAGTACTTC | TRBJ2-7 | 11 | TRBV7-9 | TRBD2 | few
CASSVVGGMSYTF | TGTGCCAGCAGCGTAGTAGGAGGGATGAGCTACACCTTC | TRBJ1-2 | 13 | TRBV9 | - | -
CASSLRTSGGALKSYEQYF | TGTGCCAGCAGCTTAAGGACTAGCGGGGGGGCTCTTAAATCCTACGAGCAGTACTTC | TRBJ2-7 | 19 | TRBV7-2 | TRBD2 | -
CASRKGQGAGEQYF | TGTGCCAGCAGGAAGGGACAGGGGGCGGGTGAGCAGTACTTC | TRBJ2-7 | 14 | TRBV6-1 | TRBD1 | once
CASARTGKAYEQYF | TGTGCCAGCGCAAGGACAGGGAAGGCCTACGAGCAGTACTTC | TRBJ2-7 | 14 | TRBV6-1 | TRBD1 | -
CASSSRGAGGETQYF | TGTGCCAGTAGTTCTCGGGGAGCGGGGGGTGAGACCCAGTACTTC | TRBJ2-5 | 15 | TRBV19 | TRBD2 | -
CASSWTGKVNTEAFF | TGCGCCAGCAGCTGGACAGGGAAGGTAAACACTGAAGCTTTCTTT | TRBJ1-1 | 15 | TRBV5-1 | TRBD1 | -
CASSSGLAGSYEQYF | TGCGCCAGCAGCTCAGGACTAGCGGGCTCCTACGAGCAGTACTTC | TRBJ2-7 | 15 | TRBV5-1 | TRBD2 | -
CASSYSGRQSF | TGTGCCAGCAGTTACTCAGGGCGACAGTCCTTC | TRBJ2-7 | 11 | TRBV6-6 | - | -
CASSIQDRGQQFF | TGTGCCAGCAGTATCCAGGACAGGGGGCAACAGTTCTTC | TRBJ2-1 | 13 | TRBV6-1 | TRBD1 | -
CATSRGAAYNEQFF | TGTGCCACCAGCAGAGGGGCAGCCTACAATGAGCAGTTCTTC | TRBJ2-1 | 14 | TRBV15 | - | -